This T cell receptor beta chain was captured in a study of identical twins. Germline CDR1 LNHDA, CDR2 SQIVND (reference sequence). Trimming removed 1 base from V and 1 base from J, with 11 bases in between. This CDR3 has 16 amino acids. TCRdb analysed the 5' RACE reads with MiXCR anew, one entry per CDR3 protein. The table includes about 190,000 distinct CDR3 sequences, roughly 15% detected once. This clonotype was observed a handful of times. Its antigen is unknown. General study results and limits: Twins shared beta out-of-frame sequences in excess, but this excess was weaker.

This sample was shared with a second study, whose subject was T cells expressing NK-cell markers.

The chain has TRBV19 and TRBJ2-1; perhaps TRBD1 as D (6 bases). Sequencing used CD8+ T cells sorted from blood. The receptor was derived from a woman under 30 in good health. In DNA, the CDR3 is TGTGCCAGTAGTATAGTAGGGGGTTTGTCCTACAATGAGCAGTTCTTC. As protein: CASSIVGGLSYNEQFF.